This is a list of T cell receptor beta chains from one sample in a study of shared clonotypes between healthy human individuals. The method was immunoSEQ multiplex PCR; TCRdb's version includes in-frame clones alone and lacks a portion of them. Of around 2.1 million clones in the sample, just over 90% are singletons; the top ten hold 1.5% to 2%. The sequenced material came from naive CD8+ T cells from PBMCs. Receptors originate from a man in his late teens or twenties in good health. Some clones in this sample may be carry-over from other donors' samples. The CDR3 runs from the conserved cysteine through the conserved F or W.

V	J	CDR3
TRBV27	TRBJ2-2	CASSLGPNTGELFF
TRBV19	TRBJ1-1	CASSIAENTEAFF
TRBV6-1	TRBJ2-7	CASSERWGILSYEQYF
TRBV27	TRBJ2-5	CASSSGTSGSIGKKETQYF
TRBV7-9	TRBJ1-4	CASSLAAGGVSEKLFF
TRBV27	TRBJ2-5	CASSFRLDRQETQYF
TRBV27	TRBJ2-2	CASSFGWGAGELFF
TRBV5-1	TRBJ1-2	CASRSYLGTGNYGYTF
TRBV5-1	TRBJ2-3	CASSLGLAGGPKDTQYF
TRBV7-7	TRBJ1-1	CASRPISDGAFF
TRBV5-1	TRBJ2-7	CASSLEFLPSSGNYEQYF
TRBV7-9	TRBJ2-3	CASSSSDSGSSTDTQYF
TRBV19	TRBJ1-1	CASSRGTEAFF
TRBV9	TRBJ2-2	CASSEGVANTGELFF
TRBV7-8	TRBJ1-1	CASSLNKHLLSGNTEAFF
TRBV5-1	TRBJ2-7	CASTTGGFSYEQYF
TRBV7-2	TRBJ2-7	CASSLGRLQGNSYEQYF
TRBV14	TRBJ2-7	CASSQEAGHDSYEQYF
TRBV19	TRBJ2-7	CASSPTGAYEQYF
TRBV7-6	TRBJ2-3	CASSPWISTDTQYF
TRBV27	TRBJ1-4	CASSPATDEKLFF
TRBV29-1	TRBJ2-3	CSVEGGGMSTDTQYF
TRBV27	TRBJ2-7	CASSLSSGSIYEQYF
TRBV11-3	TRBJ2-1	CASSPTSGWDEQFF
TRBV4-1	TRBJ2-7	CASSPILAGEDYEQYF
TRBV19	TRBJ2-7	CASAGAAGGPYEQYF
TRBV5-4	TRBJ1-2	CASSQGVGYTF
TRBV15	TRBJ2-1	CATSETGREGPGQFF
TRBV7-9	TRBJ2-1	CASSLVRLADEQFF
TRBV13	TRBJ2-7	CASSGTGGFDEQYF
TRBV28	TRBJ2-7	CASSPTPGQDFYEQYF
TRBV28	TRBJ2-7	CASSNRDRGPHEQYF
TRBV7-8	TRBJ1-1	CASSLTENTEAFF
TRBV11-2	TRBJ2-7	CASSSRGPPYEQYF
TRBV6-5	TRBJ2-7	CASSSQGKTYEQYF
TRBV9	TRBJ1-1	CASSKNGAIEAFF
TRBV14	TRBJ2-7	CASSQGRTGIYEQYF
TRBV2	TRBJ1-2	CASSVPLTGSNYGYTF
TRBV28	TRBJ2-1	CASRESGGSYNEQFF
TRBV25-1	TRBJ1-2	CASSGGQGSNYGYTF
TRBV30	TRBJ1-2	CAWSVERYGYTF